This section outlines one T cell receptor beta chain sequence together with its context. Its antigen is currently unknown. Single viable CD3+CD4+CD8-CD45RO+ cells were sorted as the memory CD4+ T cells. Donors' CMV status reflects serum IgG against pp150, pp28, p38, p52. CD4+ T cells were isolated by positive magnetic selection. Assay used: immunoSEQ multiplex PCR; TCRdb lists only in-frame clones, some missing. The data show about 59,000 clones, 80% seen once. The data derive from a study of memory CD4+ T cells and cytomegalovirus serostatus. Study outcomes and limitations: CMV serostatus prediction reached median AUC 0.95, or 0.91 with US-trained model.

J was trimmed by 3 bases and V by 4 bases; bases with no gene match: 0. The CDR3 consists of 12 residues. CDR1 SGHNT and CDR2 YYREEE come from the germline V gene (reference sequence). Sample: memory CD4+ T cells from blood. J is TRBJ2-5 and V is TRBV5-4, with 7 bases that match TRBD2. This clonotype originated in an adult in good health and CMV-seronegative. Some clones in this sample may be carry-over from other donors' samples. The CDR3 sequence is CASSRGEETQYF. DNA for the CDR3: TGTGCCAGCAGCCGGGGGGAAGAGACCCAGTACTTC.